Reported below is one TCR beta chain. The junction differs from germline at one of its ends, possibly a read error. The CDR3 length is 14 residues. CDR1 SGHTA and CDR2 FQGNSA come from the germline V gene. TCRdb itself ran the RT-PCR reads through MiXCR, one entry per CDR3 protein. In the table there are around 700,000 distinct CDR3 sequences, 11% to 15% of which are singletons. The sequenced sample was memory CD4+ T cells from blood. This clonotype was obtained from a female donor in good health, serving as a healthy control. The chain couples TRBV7-2 to TRBJ1-3; 12 nucleotides align to TRBD1. The CDR3 loop is CASSLMGQGASANF. In nucleotides, the CDR3 is TGTGCCAGCAGCTTAATGGGACAGGGGGCATCGGCTAATTTT.